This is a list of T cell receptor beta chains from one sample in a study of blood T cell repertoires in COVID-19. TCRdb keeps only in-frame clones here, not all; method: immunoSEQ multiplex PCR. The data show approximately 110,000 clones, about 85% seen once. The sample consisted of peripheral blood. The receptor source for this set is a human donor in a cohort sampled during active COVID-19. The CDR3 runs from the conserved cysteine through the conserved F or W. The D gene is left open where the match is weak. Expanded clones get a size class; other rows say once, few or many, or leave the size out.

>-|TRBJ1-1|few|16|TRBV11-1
TGTGCCAGCAGCCAAGGCGGGGGGTTTATGAACACTGAAGCTTTCTTT
CASSQGGGFMNTEAFF
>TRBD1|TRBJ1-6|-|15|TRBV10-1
TGCGCCAGCAGTGCCGGGACAGGGGAGAACTCACCCCTCCACTTT
CASSAGTGENSPLHF
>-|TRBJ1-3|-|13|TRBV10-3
TGTGCCATCAGTCCTGTCTCTGGAAACACCATATATTTT
CAISPVSGNTIYF
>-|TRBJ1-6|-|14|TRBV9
TGTGCCAGCAGCCTCCGGGACACAAATTCACCCCTCCACTTT
CASSLRDTNSPLHF
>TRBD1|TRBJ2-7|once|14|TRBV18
TGTGCCAGCTCAGGGACGGGACAGGCCGTGGAGCAGTACTTC
CASSGTGQAVEQYF
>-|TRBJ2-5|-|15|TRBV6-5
TGTGCCAGCAGTTATGGCGGCCGGGGTAGGGAGACCCAGTACTTC
CASSYGGRGRETQYF
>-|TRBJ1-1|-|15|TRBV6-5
TGTGCCAGCAGTTACGCGATGGTCGCGAACACTGAAGCTTTCTTT
CASSYAMVANTEAFF
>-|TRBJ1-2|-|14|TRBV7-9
TGTGCCAGCAGCTTGTCAGTTGCTAACTATGGCTACACCTTC
CASSLSVANYGYTF
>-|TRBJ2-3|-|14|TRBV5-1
TGCGCCAGCAGCTTCCCAGGGGCCGAAGATACGCAGTATTTT
CASSFPGAEDTQYF
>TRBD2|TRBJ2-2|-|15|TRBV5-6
TGTGCCAGCAGCCCGGGACTAGCGGGGATCGGGGAGCTGTTTTTT
CASSPGLAGIGELFF
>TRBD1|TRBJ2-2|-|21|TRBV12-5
TGTGCTAGTGGTTTAGTTCTTCGTGGACAGGGGAACGCATCGGGCACCGGGGAGCTGTTTTTT
CASGLVLRGQGNASGTGELFF
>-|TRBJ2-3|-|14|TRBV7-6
TGTGCCAGCAGCCCCCAGGTGGGCACAGATACGCAGTATTTT
CASSPQVGTDTQYF
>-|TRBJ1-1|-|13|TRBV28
TGTGCCAGCATCGGTCAACCGAACACTGAAGCTTTCTTT
CASIGQPNTEAFF
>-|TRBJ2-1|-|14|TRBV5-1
TGCGCCAGCAGAACGGACAGAAGTTACAATGAGCAGTTCTTC
CASRTDRSYNEQFF
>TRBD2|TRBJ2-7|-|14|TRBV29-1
TGCAGCGTCCTTACTGGCGGGGGCTCCTACGAGCAGTACTTC
CSVLTGGGSYEQYF
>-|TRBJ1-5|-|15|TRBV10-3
TGTGCCATCAGTGACTCCGGGTCCGCGGATCAGCCCCAGCATTTT
CAISDSGSADQPQHF
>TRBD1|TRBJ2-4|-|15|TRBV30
TGTGCCTGGAGTGTACAGGGGGTGGCCAAAAACATTCAGTACTTC
CAWSVQGVAKNIQYF
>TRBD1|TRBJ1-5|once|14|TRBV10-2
TGCGCCAGCGCAGGGGGCGCCGGCAATCAGCCCCAGCATTTT
CASAGGAGNQPQHF
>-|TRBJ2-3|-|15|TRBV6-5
TGTGCCAGCAGTTACCAAGCGGGCCACACAGATACGCAGTATTTT
CASSYQAGHTDTQYF
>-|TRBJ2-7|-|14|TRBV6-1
TGTGCCAGCAGTGACGAAACACTATCCTACGAGCAGTACTTC
CASSDETLSYEQYF
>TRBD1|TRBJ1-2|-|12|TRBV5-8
TGTGCCAGCAGCTACCGACAGGGTGGCTACACCTTC
CASSYRQGGYTF
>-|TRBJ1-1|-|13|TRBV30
TGTGCCTGGAGTGATAGGACGGGAACTGAAGCTTTCTTT
CAWSDRTGTEAFF
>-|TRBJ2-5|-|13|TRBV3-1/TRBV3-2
TGTGCCAGCAGCCCGTACTCTCAAGAGACCCAGTACTTC
CASSPYSQETQYF
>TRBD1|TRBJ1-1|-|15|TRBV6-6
TGTGCCAGCAGTTTTACCTGGACAGGGGGCACTGAAGCTTTCTTT
CASSFTWTGGTEAFF
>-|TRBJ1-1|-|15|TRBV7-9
TGTGCCAGCAGCTTGCAGGGAGGAATGAACACTGAAGCTTTCTTT
CASSLQGGMNTEAFF
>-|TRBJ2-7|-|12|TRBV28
TGTGCCAGCAGTTTTAGCTACGATGAGCAGTACTTC
CASSFSYDEQYF
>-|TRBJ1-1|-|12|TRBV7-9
TGTGCCAGCACCCTCCCGACAGATGAAGCTTTCTTT
CASTLPTDEAFF
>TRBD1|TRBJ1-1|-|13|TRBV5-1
TGCGCCAGCAGCGCCGGACAGGGGCCTGAAGCTTTCTTT
CASSAGQGPEAFF
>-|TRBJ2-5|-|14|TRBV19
TGTGCCAGTAGTATAGGTTACAAGTCAGAGACCCAGTACTTC
CASSIGYKSETQYF
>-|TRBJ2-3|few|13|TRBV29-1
TGCAGCGCCCCAGGCCCAAGCCAGGATACGCAGTATTTT
CSAPGPSQDTQYF
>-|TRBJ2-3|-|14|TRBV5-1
TGCGCCAGCAGCGTCGGTGGGGACACATATACGCAGTATTTT
CASSVGGDTYTQYF
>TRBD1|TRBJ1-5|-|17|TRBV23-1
TGCGCCAGCAGTCAAGTGGGGACAGTCTATAGCAATCAGCCCCAGCATTTT
CASSQVGTVYSNQPQHF
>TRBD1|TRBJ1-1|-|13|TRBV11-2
TGTGCCAGCTGCAAGACAGGGATAACTGAAGCTTTCTTT
CASCKTGITEAFF
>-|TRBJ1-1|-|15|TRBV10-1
TGCGCCAGCTCGGGGTTTATCGTAGAGAGCACTGAAGCTTTCTTT
CASSGFIVESTEAFF
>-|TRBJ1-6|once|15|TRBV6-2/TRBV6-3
TGTGCCAGCAGTTACGGAGGGTTGGGAAATTCACCCCTCCACTTT
CASSYGGLGNSPLHF
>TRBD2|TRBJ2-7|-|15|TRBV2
TGTGCCAGCAGCGAACAACTAGCGGGGGTCTACGAGCAGTACTTC
CASSEQLAGVYEQYF
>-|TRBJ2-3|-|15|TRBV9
TGTGCCAGCAGCCCCGCCGCACAGGGCGGCGATACGCAGTATTTT
CASSPAAQGGDTQYF
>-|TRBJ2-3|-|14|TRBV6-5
TGTGCCAGCAGCCATCGGGGTATCACAGATACGCAGTATTTT
CASSHRGITDTQYF
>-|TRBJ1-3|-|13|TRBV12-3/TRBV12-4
TGTGCCAGCAGTTTAGATCAGGGAAACACCATATATTTT
CASSLDQGNTIYF
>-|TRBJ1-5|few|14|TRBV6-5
TGTGCCAGCGGTTGGGAGGTTAGCAATCAGCCCCAGCATTTT
CASGWEVSNQPQHF